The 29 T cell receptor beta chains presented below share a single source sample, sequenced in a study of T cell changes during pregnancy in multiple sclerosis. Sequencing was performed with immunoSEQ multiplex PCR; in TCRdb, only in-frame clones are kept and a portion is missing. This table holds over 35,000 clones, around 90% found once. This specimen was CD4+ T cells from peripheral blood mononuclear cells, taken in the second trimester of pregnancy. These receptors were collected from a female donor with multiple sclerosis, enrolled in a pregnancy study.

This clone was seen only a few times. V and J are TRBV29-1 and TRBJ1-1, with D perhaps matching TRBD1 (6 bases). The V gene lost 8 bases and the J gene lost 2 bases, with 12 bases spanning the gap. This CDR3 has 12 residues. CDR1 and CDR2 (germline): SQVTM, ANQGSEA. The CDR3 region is CSIVQGNTEAFF. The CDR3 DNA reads TGCAGCATCGTACAGGGAAACACTGAAGCTTTCTTT. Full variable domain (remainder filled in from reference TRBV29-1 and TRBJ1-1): SAVISQKPSRDICQRGTSLTIQCQVDSQVTMMFWYRQQPGQSLTLIATANQGSEATYESGFVIDKFPISRPNLTFSTLTVSNMSPEDSSIYLCSIVQGNTEAFFGQGTRLTVV.

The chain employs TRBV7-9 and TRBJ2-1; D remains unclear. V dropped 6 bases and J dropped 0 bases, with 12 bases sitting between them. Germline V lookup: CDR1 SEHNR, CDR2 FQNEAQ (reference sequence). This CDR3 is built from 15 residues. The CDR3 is CASSRGESSYNEQFF. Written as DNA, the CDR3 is TGTGCCAGCAGTCGCGGTGAGAGCTCCTACAATGAGCAGTTCTTC.

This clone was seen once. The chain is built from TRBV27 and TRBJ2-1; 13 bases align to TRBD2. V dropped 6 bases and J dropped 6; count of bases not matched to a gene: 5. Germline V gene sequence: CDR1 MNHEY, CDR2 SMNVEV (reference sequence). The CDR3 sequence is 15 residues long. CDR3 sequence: CASSPRTSGSNEQFF. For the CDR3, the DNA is TGTGCCAGCAGCCCTAGGACTAGCGGGAGCAATGAGCAGTTCTTC.

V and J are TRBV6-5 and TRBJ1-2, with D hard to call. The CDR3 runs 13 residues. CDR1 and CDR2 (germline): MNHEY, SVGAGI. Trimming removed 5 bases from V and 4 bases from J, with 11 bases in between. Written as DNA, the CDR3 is TGTGCCAGCAGTACCAGAACCCCCTATGGCTACACCTTC. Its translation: CASSTRTPYGYTF.

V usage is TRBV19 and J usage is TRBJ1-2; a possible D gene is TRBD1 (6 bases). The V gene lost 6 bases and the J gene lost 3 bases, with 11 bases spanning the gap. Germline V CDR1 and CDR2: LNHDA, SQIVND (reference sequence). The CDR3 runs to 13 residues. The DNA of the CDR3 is TGTGCCAGTAGCTCGACAGGTCACTATGGCTACACCTTC. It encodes CASSSTGHYGYTF.

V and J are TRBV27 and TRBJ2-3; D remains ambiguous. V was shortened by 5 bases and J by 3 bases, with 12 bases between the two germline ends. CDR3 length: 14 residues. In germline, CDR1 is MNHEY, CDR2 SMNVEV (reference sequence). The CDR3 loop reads CASSQSPTTDTQYF. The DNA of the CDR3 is TGTGCCAGCAGTCAGTCGCCCACAACAGATACGCAGTATTTT.

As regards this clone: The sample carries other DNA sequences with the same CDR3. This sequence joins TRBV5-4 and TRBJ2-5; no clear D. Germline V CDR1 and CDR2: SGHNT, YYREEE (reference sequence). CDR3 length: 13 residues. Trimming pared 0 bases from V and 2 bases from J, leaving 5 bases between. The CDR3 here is CASSLAVQETQYF. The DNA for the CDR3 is TGTGCCAGCAGCTTGGCAGTACAAGAGACCCAGTACTTC.

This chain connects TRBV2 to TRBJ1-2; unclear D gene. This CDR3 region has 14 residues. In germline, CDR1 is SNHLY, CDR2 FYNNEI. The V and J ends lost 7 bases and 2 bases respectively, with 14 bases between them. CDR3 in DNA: TGTGCCAGCAAACTACAAGCACTAAACTATGGCTACACCTTC. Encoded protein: CASKLQALNYGYTF.

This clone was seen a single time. The CDR3 DNA sequence: TGTGCCACCAAAAGCGGGAGAATCTACAATGAGCAGTTCTTC. It translates to CATKSGRIYNEQFF. J is TRBJ2-1 and V is TRBV28, with 8 bases that match TRBD2. CDR1 MDHEN and CDR2 SYDVKM come from the germline V gene. This CDR3 is built from 14 residues. V lost 10 bases, J lost 3 bases, and 8 bases stayed unmatched. Variable domain in full (rest from reference TRBV28 and TRBJ2-1): DVKVTQSSRYLVKRTGEKVFLECVQDMDHENMFWYRQDPGLGLRLIYFSYDVKMKEKGDIPEGYSVSREKKERFSLILESASTNQTSMYLCATKSGRIYNEQFFGPGTRLTVL.

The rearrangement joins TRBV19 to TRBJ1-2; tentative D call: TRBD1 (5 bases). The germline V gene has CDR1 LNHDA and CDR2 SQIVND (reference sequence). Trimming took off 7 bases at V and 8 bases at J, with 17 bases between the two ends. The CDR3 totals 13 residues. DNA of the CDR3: TGTGCCAGTAACACCGGGACTCCCGTGGGCTACACCTTC. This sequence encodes CASNTGTPVGYTF.

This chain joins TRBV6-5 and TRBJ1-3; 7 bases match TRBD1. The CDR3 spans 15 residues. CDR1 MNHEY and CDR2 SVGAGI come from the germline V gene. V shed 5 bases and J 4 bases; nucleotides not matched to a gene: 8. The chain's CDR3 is CASSQTGSSGNTIYF. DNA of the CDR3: TGTGCCAGCAGTCAGACAGGGTCTTCGGGAAACACCATATATTTT.

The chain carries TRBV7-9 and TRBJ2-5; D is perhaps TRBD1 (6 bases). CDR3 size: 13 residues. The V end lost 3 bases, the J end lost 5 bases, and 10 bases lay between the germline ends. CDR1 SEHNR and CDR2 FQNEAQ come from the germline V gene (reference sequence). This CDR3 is CASSFQGMETQYF. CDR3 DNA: TGTGCCAGCAGCTTTCAGGGGATGGAGACCCAGTACTTC.

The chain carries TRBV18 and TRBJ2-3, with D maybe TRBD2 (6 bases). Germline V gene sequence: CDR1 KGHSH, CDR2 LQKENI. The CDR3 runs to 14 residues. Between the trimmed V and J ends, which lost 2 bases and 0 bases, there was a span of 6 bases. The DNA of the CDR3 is TGTGCCAGCTCACCAGGGACTAGCACAGATACGCAGTATTTT. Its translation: CASSPGTSTDTQYF.

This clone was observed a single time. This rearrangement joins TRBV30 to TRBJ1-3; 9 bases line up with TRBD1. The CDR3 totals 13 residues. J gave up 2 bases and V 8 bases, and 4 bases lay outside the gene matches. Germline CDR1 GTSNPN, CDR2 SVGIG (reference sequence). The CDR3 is CAVDRGAGNTIYF. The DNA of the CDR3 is TGTGCCGTGGACAGGGGAGCTGGAAACACCATATATTTT.

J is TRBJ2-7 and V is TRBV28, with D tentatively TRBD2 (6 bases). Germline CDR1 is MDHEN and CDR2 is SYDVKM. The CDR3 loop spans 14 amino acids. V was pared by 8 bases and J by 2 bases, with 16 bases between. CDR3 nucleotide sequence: TGTGCCAGCGCATTGGAGGGGACCCCCTACGAGCAGTACTTC. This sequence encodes CASALEGTPYEQYF. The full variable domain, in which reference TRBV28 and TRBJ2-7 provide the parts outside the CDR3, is DVKVTQSSRYLVKRTGEKVFLECVQDMDHENMFWYRQDPGLGLRLIYFSYDVKMKEKGDIPEGYSVSREKKERFSLILESASTNQTSMYLCASALEGTPYEQYFGPGTRLTVT.

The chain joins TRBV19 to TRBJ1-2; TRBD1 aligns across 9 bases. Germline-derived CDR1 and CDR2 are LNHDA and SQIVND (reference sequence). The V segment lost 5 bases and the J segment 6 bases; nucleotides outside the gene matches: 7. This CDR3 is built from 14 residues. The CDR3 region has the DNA TGTGCCAGTAGTTCCCGGGACAGGGCTAATGGCTACACCTTC. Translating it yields CASSSRDRANGYTF.

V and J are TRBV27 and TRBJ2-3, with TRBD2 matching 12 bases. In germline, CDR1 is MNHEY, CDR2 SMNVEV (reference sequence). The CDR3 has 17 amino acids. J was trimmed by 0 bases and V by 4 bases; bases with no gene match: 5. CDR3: CASSSYGLAGSTDTQYF. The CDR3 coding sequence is TGTGCCAGCAGTTCCTATGGACTAGCGGGGAGCACAGATACGCAGTATTTT.

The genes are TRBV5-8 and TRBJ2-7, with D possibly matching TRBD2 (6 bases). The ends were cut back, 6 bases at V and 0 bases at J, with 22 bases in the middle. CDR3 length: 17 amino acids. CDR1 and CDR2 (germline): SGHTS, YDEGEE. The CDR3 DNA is TGTGCCAGCAACCTGAGGGGACTGCCCCTAATCTCCTACGAGCAGTACTTC. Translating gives CASNLRGLPLISYEQYF. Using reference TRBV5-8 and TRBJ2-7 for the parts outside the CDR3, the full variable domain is EAGVTQSPTHLIKTRGQQATLRCSPISGHTSVYWYQQALGLGLQFLLWYDEGEERNRGNFPPRFSGRQFPNYSSELNVNALELEDSALYLCASNLRGLPLISYEQYFGPGTRLTVT.

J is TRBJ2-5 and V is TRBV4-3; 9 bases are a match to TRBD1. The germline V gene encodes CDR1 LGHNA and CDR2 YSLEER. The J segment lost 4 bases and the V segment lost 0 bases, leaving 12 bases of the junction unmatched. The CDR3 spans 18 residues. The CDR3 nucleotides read TGCGCCAGCAGCCAAGACGTCTCGGGACAGGGCTATCCAGAGACCCAGTACTTC. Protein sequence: CASSQDVSGQGYPETQYF.

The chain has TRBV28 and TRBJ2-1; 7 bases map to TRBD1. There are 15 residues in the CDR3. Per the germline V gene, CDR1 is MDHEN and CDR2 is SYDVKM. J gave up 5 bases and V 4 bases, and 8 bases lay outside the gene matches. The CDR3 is CASSSRDRLNNEQFF. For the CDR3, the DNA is TGTGCCAGCAGTTCCCGGGACAGACTCAACAATGAGCAGTTCTTC.

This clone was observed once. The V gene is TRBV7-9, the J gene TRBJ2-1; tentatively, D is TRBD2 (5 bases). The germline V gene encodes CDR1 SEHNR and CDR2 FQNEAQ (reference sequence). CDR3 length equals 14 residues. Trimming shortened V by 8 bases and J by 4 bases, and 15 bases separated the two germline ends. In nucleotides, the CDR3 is TGTGCCAGCGGCGCGGGCGGCTTTTACAATGAGCAGTTCTTC. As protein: CASGAGGFYNEQFF. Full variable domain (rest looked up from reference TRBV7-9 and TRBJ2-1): DTGVSQNPRHKITKRGQNVTFRCDPISEHNRLYWYRQTLGQGPEFLTYFQNEAQLEKSRLLSDRFSAERPKGSFSTLEIQRTEQGDSAMYLCASGAGGFYNEQFFGPGTRLTVL.

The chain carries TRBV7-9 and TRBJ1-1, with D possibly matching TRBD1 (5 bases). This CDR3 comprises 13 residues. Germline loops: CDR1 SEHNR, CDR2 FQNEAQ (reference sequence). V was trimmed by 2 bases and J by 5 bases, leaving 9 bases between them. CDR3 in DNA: TGTGCCAGCAGCTTATTGACAGAGACTGAAGCTTTCTTT. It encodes CASSLLTETEAFF.

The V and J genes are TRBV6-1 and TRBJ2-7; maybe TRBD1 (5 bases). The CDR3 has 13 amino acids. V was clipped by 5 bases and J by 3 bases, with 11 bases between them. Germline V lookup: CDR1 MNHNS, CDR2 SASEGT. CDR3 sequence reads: CASSFAGIYEQYF. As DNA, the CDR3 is TGTGCCAGCAGTTTCGCAGGGATCTACGAGCAGTACTTC.

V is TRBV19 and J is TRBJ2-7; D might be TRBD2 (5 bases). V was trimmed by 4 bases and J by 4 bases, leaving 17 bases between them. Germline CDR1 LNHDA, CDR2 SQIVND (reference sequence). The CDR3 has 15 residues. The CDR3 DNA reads TGTGCCAGTAGTACTCAACCCGGAGGAAAGTACGAGCAGTACTTC. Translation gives CASSTQPGGKYEQYF.

The CDR3 reads CASSREMAGTTLQNQYF. Written as DNA, the CDR3 is TGTGCCAGCAGCCGCGAGATGGCGGGGACTACATTACAGAACCAGTACTTC. The rearrangement joins TRBV4-2 to TRBJ2-7; 7 positions agree with TRBD2. Germline CDR1 reads LGHNA; CDR2 reads YNFKEQ. Trimming took 4 bases from V and 10 from J; bases not matched to a gene: 22. This CDR3 has 17 amino acids.

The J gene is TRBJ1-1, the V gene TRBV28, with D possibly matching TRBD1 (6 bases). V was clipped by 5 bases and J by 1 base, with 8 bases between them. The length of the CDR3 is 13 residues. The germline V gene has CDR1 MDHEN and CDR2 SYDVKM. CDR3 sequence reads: CASSTQGNTEAFF. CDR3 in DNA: TGTGCCAGCAGTACACAGGGGAACACTGAAGCTTTCTTT.

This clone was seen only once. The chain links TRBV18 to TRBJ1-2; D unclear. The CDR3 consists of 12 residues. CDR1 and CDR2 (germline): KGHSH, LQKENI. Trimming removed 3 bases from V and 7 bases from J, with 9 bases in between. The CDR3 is CASSPAEGGYTF. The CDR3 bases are TGTGCCAGCTCACCGGCGGAGGGTGGCTACACCTTC.

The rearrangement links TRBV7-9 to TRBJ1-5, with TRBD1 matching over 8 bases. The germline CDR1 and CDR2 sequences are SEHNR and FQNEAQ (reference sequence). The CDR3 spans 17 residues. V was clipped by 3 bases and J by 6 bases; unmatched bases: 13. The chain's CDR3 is CASSLGTGASRSQPQHF. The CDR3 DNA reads TGTGCCAGCAGCTTGGGGACAGGCGCTTCAAGGAGTCAGCCCCAGCATTTT.

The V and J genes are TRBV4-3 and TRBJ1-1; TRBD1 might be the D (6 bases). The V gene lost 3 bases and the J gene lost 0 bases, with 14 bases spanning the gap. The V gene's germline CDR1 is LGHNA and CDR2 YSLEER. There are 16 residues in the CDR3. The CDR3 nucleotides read TGCGCCAGCAGCCACACAGGGTGGGGGATGAACACTGAAGCTTTCTTT. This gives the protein CASSHTGWGMNTEAFF.